These 5 T cell receptor beta chains were all obtained from the same sample, sequenced in a study of CXCR3-negative and CXCR3-positive naive CD8 T cells. Whole-study results and caveats: CXCR3-positive naive cells carried more hydrophobic TRB CDR3s than CXCR3-negative naive cells did.

UMI-labeled TRB cDNA libraries were prepared by 5' RACE. TCRdb re-called the 5' RACE reads; every CDR3 protein appears as one record, without DNA. Found here are some 140,000 distinct CDR3 sequences; the top ten clones hold 0.45% to 0.55%. Their recognized antigens are unknown. The sample comprised naive CXCR3+ CD8+ T cells from blood. Subset defined: CD45RO-CCR7+CD27+CD95- naive CD8+ T cells expressing CXCR3 (TNR3+). The receptor source for this set is a human donor in good health. Some clones in this sample may be carry-over from other donors' samples.

J is TRBJ2-1 and V is TRBV6-2 or TRBV6-3; TCRdb indicates TRBD2, and absent DNA this call remains unverified. CDR3 length: 14 amino acids. Germline assignment: CDR1 MNHEY and CDR2 SVGEGT. The CDR3: CASSYGASYNEQFF.

This chain connects TRBV9 to TRBJ2-3; TCRdb calls TRBD2, which cannot be checked without DNA. CDR1 is SGDLS and CDR2 is YYNGEE in the germline V gene. This CDR3 is built from 16 residues. This CDR3 reads CASSLLPGLNTDTQYF.

V is TRBV5-1 and J is TRBJ2-1. Germline V lookup: CDR1 SGHRS, CDR2 YFSETQ. This CDR3 has 13 residues. The CDR3 sequence: CASSLPVYNEQFF.

V is TRBV2 and J is TRBJ2-7; with no DNA, the TCRdb D assignment of TRBD2 cannot be verified. This CDR3 is 18 amino acids long. Germline V lookup: CDR1 SNHLY, CDR2 FYNNEI. CDR3 residues: CASRLQAGTSGSSYEQYF.

The chain employs TRBV7-9 and TRBJ1-6; TCRdb returns TRBD1, unconfirmable since there is no DNA. Germline lookup yields CDR1 SEHNR and CDR2 FQNEAQ (reference sequence). The CDR3 totals 14 residues. CDR3 in amino acids: CASSFVGGGSPLHF.